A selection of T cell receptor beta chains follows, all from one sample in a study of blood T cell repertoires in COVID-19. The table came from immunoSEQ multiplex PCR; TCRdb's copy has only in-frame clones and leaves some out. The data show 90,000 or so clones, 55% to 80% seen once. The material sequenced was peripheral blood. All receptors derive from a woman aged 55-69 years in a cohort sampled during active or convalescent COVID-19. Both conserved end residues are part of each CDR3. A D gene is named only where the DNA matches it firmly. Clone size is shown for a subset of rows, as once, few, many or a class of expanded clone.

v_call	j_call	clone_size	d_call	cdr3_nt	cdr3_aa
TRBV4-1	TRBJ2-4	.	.	TGCGCCAGCAGCCAAGAACTGGTGGGCTGGGCCAAAAACATTCAGTACTTC	CASSQELVGWAKNIQYF
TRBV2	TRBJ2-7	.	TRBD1	TGTGCCATCGACCGACAGGGGAACTACGAGCAGTACTTC	CAIDRQGNYEQYF
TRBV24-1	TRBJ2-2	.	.	TGTGCCACCAGTGGCCCCAGGAACACCGGGGAGCTGTTTTTT	CATSGPRNTGELFF
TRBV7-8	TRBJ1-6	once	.	TGTGCCAGCAGCTTAGGAGTTCGACGGGGGGATTCACCCCTCCACTTT	CASSLGVRRGDSPLHF
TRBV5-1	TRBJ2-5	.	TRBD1	TGCGCCAGCAGCAACAGACAGGGGACAGAGACCCAGTACTTC	CASSNRQGTETQYF
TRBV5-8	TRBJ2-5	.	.	TGTGCCAGCAGCTTGGGGGTGCAGGAGGGGGCAGAGACCCAGTACTTC	CASSLGVQEGAETQYF
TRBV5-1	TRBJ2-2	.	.	TGCGCCAGCAGCTTGTCAGCCTACGAGGGCACCGGGGAGCTGTTTTTT	CASSLSAYEGTGELFF
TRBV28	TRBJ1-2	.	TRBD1	TGTGCCAGCGGACCGGGACAGGGTGTCTATGGCTACACCTTC	CASGPGQGVYGYTF
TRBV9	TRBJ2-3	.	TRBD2	TGTGCCAGCAGCGTAGAGAGTAGCGGGGGGGCAGATACGCAGTATTTT	CASSVESSGGADTQYF
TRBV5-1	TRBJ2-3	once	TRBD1	TGCGCCAGCAGCCGGGACAGGACCACAGATACGCAGTATTTT	CASSRDRTTDTQYF
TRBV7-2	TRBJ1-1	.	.	TGTGCCAGCAGCTTAGCTCCCCTCGCCTACGGGGGGACTGAAGCTTTCTTT	CASSLAPLAYGGTEAFF
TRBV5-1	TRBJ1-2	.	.	TGCGCCAGCAGATTGGGGTCAGGGCTTGGCTACACCTTC	CASRLGSGLGYTF
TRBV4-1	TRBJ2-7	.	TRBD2	TGCGCCAGCAGCCAGACCCTAGCGGGGGGGCGTAACGAGCAGTACTTC	CASSQTLAGGRNEQYF
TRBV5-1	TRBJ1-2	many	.	TGCGCCAGCAGCGCGGAGCAGCTGACTGGCTACACCTTC	CASSAEQLTGYTF
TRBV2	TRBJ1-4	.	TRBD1	TGTGCCAGCAGTGGGTACAGGGGTTCCAATGAAAAACTGTTTTTT	CASSGYRGSNEKLFF
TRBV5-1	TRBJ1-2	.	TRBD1	TGCGCCAGCAGAGAGGGGGCGAACTATGGCTACACCTTC	CASREGANYGYTF
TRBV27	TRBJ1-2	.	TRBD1	TGTGCCAGCAGTTTACGAGGACAGGGCTCTTGGCTAGACTATGGCTACACCTTC	CASSLRGQGSWLDYGYTF
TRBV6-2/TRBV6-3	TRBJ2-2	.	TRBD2	TGTGCCAGCAGCCCCGCGGGGGGTATCACCGGGGAGCTGTTTTTT	CASSPAGGITGELFF
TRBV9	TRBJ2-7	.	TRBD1	TGTGCCAGCAGCGTGGGACAGGACTCCTACGAGCAGTACTTC	CASSVGQDSYEQYF
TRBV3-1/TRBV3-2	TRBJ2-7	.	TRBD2	TGTGCCAGCGGGGGACTAACCTACGAGCAGTACTTC	CASGGLTYEQYF
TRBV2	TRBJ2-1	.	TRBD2	TGTGCCCGATCGGGTAGCGGGGGGGGTTACAATGAGCAGTTCTTC	CARSGSGGGYNEQFF
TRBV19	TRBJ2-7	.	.	TGTGCCAGTAGTAGTTGGGGGCAACTTTACGAGCAGTACTTC	CASSSWGQLYEQYF
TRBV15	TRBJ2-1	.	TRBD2	TGTGCCACCAGCAGAGCGGGAGGGAACGGCAATGAGCAGTTCTTC	CATSRAGGNGNEQFF
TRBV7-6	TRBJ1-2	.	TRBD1	TGTGCCAGCAGCTTAACCGGGACAGCGGACTATGGCTACACCTTC	CASSLTGTADYGYTF
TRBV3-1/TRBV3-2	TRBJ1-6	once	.	TGTGCCAGCAGCCTTGAGAGCTCCTATAATTCACCCCTCCACTTT	CASSLESSYNSPLHF
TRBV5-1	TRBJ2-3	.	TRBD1	TGCGCCAGCACGAGAAACGGACAGGGAAGCACAGATACGCAGTATTTT	CASTRNGQGSTDTQYF
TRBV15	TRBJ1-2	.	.	TGTGCCACCAGCAGAGGTCCCAGGCCTTATGGCTACACCTTC	CATSRGPRPYGYTF
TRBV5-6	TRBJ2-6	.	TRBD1	TGTGCCAGCAGCTTCGTTCGGTGGGGACAGGGCTCTGGGGCCAACGTCCTGACTTTC	CASSFVRWGQGSGANVLTF
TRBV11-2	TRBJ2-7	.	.	TGTGCCAGCAGCTTAGATACTCTAGCGACTAGCTCCTACGAGCAGTACTTC	CASSLDTLATSSYEQYF
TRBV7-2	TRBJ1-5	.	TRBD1	TGTGCCAGCAGCTTCCGGGACAGAGATAGCAATCAGCCCCAGCATTTT	CASSFRDRDSNQPQHF
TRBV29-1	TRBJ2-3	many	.	TGCAGCGTCTCCCACCTTACGGCAGATACGCAGTATTTT	CSVSHLTADTQYF
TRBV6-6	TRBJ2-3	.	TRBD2	TGTGCCAGCAACCCCGGGGGGAGCACAGATACGCAGTATTTT	CASNPGGSTDTQYF
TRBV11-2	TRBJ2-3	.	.	TGTGCCAGCAGCTTAGTAGACTCCCGCACAGATACGCAGTATTTT	CASSLVDSRTDTQYF
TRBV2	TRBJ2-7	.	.	TGTGCCAGCAGTGAGTTACAGATTTCCTACGAGCAGTACTTC	CASSELQISYEQYF
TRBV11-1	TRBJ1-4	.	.	TGTGCCAGCAGCTCAGGGCCTCCTAATGAAAAACTGTTTTTT	CASSSGPPNEKLFF
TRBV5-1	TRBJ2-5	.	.	TGCGCCAGCAGCTTGCGGGGTGAGACCCAGTACTTC	CASSLRGETQYF
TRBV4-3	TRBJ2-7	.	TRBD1	TGCGCCAGCAGCCAAATGGAACAGGGGTCCGAGCAGTACTTC	CASSQMEQGSEQYF